This T cell receptor beta chain was captured by sequencing in a study of T-cell memory formation after mild COVID-19. For the study at large: TCR clusters mostly belonged to single donors.

Constant-segment primers were used for 5'RACE, and the resulting TCR alpha and TCR beta cDNA libraries carried sample barcodes and UMIs. TCRdb re-derived calls from the 5' RACE reads in MiXCR, one entry per CDR3 protein. The sample records about 190,000 distinct CDR3 sequences, around 16% being singletons. As regards this clonotype: The target antigen is unknown.

The study's findings and limits: Shrinking CD4+ clones were chiefly CM and EM; CD8+ ones were chiefly EMRA. CD4+ bias marked clones expanding day 15 to 37, unlike balanced contracting clones.

Germline values: CDR1 LGHDT, CDR2 YNNKEL (reference sequence). Trimming shortened V by 2 bases and J by 8 bases, and 10 bases separated the two germline ends. The CDR3 consists of 14 residues. The J gene is TRBJ1-6, the V gene TRBV3-1; no reliable D call. This receptor was identified in an adult woman who had mild COVID-19 (a few samples of this study predate the infection). Cell type and time point are not known. The sample was PBMCs or a T cell subset sorted from them (not recorded which). The CDR3 sequence is CASSQTSWDSPLHF. In nucleotides, the CDR3 is TGTGCCAGCAGCCAAACGTCATGGGATTCACCCCTCCACTTT.